Presented here are 24 T cell receptor beta chains from one specimen sequenced in a study of T cell changes during pregnancy in multiple sclerosis. Here immunoSEQ multiplex PCR was the method, and the copy in TCRdb shows in-frame clones only, minus some. Here the sample spans more than 75,000 clones, 94% being singletons. The sample was peripheral blood, taken in the third trimester of pregnancy. The receptors stem from a female donor with multiple sclerosis, enrolled in a pregnancy study.

The gene calls are TRBV5-6 and TRBJ2-7, with TRBD2 as a possible D gene (6 bases). Looked up from germline, CDR1 is SGHDT and CDR2 is YYEEEE. V gave up 4 bases and J gave up 1 base, with 15 bases separating them. The CDR3 covers 15 residues. CDR3 amino acids: CASSDGGTRSYEQYF. The CDR3 DNA follows: TGTGCCAGCAGCGACGGGGGTACAAGATCCTACGAGCAGTACTTC.

A remark on this clone: A read error may account for a junction end that differs from germline. This sequence joins TRBV7-7 and TRBJ2-3; TRBD2 might be the D (6 bases). The CDR3 runs 16 residues. Germline-derived CDR1 and CDR2 are SSHAT and FNYEAQ (reference sequence). The CDR3 DNA sequence: TGTGCTAGCAGCTTATTGGAGGGAGCTAGCACAGATACGCAGTATTTT. It is translated as CASSLLEGASTDTQYF.

The rearrangement uses TRBV2 and TRBJ1-1; D perhaps matches TRBD1 (6 bases). Trimming took 8 bases from V and 4 from J, leaving 14 bases between them. The CDR3 runs to 13 residues. The germline CDR1 and CDR2 sequences are SNHLY and FYNNEI. In DNA form, the CDR3 reads TGTGCCAGCGTCCAGGGGTTGGGCACTGAAGCTTTCTTT. It translates to CASVQGLGTEAFF.

On this clone itself: Its ends do not fully match the called genes, so a read error is possible. CDR3 in amino acids: CASSGTSTLDF. CDR3 in DNA: TGTGCCAGCAGTGGTACTAGCACCTTGGACTTC. The chain employs TRBV9 and TRBJ2-5; weak D call: TRBD2 (6 bases). In germline, CDR1 is SGDLS, CDR2 YYNGEE. There are 11 residues in the CDR3.

The chain uses TRBV7-6 and TRBJ2-3; 7 bases align to TRBD2. This CDR3 has 16 amino acids. Germline assignment: CDR1 SGHVS and CDR2 FNYEAQ. V trimming: 1 base; J trimming: 5 bases; junction bases outside the gene matches: 9. The CDR3 sequence is CASSLVLAATGDTQYF. Here the CDR3 DNA reads TGTGCCAGCAGCTTAGTCCTAGCGGCGACTGGAGATACGCAGTATTTT.

V is TRBV10-3 and J is TRBJ1-5; 7 bases are shared with TRBD1. Germline loops: CDR1 ENHRY, CDR2 SYGVKD. Losses at the gene ends were 6 bases for V and 3 bases for J; bases not matched to a gene: 5. The CDR3 contains 14 residues. This CDR3 is CAISTGDPNQPQHF. For the CDR3, the DNA is TGTGCCATCAGCACAGGGGACCCCAATCAGCCCCAGCATTTT.

The chain combines TRBV9 with TRBJ2-2; 7 bases line up with TRBD1. From germline, CDR1 is SGDLS and CDR2 YYNGEE. The CDR3 loop spans 15 amino acids. V dropped 4 bases and J dropped 4; count of bases not matched to a gene: 7. CDR3 nucleotides: TGTGCCAGCAGCCCGACAGGGTCGAGCACCGGGGAGCTGTTTTTT. Protein: CASSPTGSSTGELFF.

This CDR3 is CASSRDRDYEQYF. CDR3 nucleotides: TGCGCCAGCAGCCGGGACAGGGACTACGAGCAGTACTTC. J is TRBJ2-7 and V is TRBV5-1; 9 bases are shared with TRBD1. This CDR3 is built from 13 residues. J gave up 3 bases and V 4 bases, and 2 bases lay outside the gene matches. Per germline, CDR1 SGHRS and CDR2 YFSETQ.

The chain is built from TRBV10-3 and TRBJ2-3, with a possible D match to TRBD1 (6 bases). V was pared by 2 bases and J by 0 bases, with 9 bases between. This CDR3 spans 15 amino acids. Germline CDR1 reads ENHRY; CDR2 reads SYGVKD. This CDR3 is CAISEKDRSTDTQYF. CDR3 DNA: TGTGCCATCAGTGAGAAGGACAGAAGCACAGATACGCAGTATTTT.

This chain joins TRBV5-6 and TRBJ2-7, with 9 positions matching TRBD1. The CDR3 contains 14 residues. Per the germline V gene, CDR1 is SGHDT and CDR2 is YYEEEE. After removal of 3 bases from V and 1 base from J, the junction contained 2 bases not matched to a gene. The CDR3 reads CASSWDRVSYEQYF. In DNA form, the CDR3 reads TGTGCCAGCAGCTGGGACAGGGTTTCCTACGAGCAGTACTTC.

The chain uses TRBV5-6 and TRBJ2-3; a weak D match, TRBD1 (6 bases). Per the germline V gene, CDR1 is SGHDT and CDR2 is YYEEEE. Deletions cut 1 base from V and 8 bases from J, with 20 bases between. CDR3 length equals 16 residues. The CDR3 protein is CASSLSPGERGGTQYF. CDR3 DNA sequence: TGTGCCAGCAGCTTGAGTCCAGGGGAGAGAGGCGGTACGCAGTATTTT.

This chain links TRBV6-5 with TRBJ2-1; 9 nucleotides line up with TRBD2. The CDR3 has 15 residues. Germline V gene sequence: CDR1 MNHEY, CDR2 SVGAGI. V was pared by 5 bases and J by 8 bases, with 10 bases of the junction left unmatched. CDR3: CASSRGGGAMYEQFF. DNA of the CDR3: TGTGCCAGCAGTCGTGGCGGGGGGGCGATGTATGAGCAGTTCTTC.

This clone appeared a single time. The gene calls are TRBV19 and TRBJ2-2; TRBD1 might be the D (5 bases). Germline CDR1 is LNHDA and CDR2 is SQIVND (reference sequence). This CDR3 comprises 13 residues. Between the trimmed V and J ends, which lost 1 base and 6 bases, there was a span of 6 bases. This CDR3 is CASSIGGSGELFF. Written as DNA, the CDR3 is TGTGCCAGTAGTATAGGGGGCTCCGGGGAGCTGTTTTTT.

The chain links TRBV10-3 to TRBJ2-7; weak D call: TRBD1 (6 bases). The CDR3 loop spans 17 amino acids. V was pared by 3 bases and J by 3 bases, with 21 bases between. The germline V gene has CDR1 ENHRY and CDR2 SYGVKD. The CDR3 region is CAISDLDRTEGDYEQYF. The CDR3 DNA reads TGTGCCATCAGTGACTTGGACAGAACCGAGGGGGACTACGAGCAGTACTTC.

The chain links TRBV10-1 to TRBJ1-2; maybe TRBD1 (6 bases). CDR3 length: 15 residues. CDR1 WNHNN and CDR2 SYGVQD come from the germline V gene (reference sequence). V was cut by 2 bases and J by 7 bases, with 17 bases left in between. The CDR3 DNA follows: TGCGCCAGCAGTGAGACTCGGCAGGGGCCCTCTGGCTACACCTTC. Translated: CASSETRQGPSGYTF.

This clone has just one count. This sequence joins TRBV7-9 and TRBJ2-3, with 9 bases identical to TRBD1. The germline CDR1 and CDR2 sequences are SEHNR and FQNEAQ (reference sequence). Trimming removed 5 bases from V and 2 bases from J; junction bases left unmatched: 11. This CDR3 contains 17 residues. The CDR3 DNA sequence: TGTGCCAGCAGCAGCGAGTCCGGGACAGGGATCACAGATACGCAGTATTTT. Its translation is CASSSESGTGITDTQYF.

The chain couples TRBV5-4 to TRBJ1-1; D call uncertain. V gave up 0 bases and J gave up 1 base, with 7 bases separating them. This CDR3 has 14 amino acids. From germline, CDR1 is SGHNT and CDR2 YYREEE (reference sequence). The CDR3 reads CASSLEQKNTEAFF. DNA for the CDR3: TGTGCCAGCAGCTTGGAACAGAAGAACACTGAAGCTTTCTTT.

The chain couples TRBV18 to TRBJ1-3; D is unresolved. Germline-derived CDR1 and CDR2 are KGHSH and LQKENI. The CDR3 is made up of 15 amino acids. V lost 1 base to trimming and J lost 4 bases, with 11 bases between them. The CDR3 region is CASSPRQVLGNTIYF. The CDR3 region has the DNA TGTGCCAGCTCACCACGGCAGGTCTTAGGAAACACCATATATTTT.

V gene TRBV9 combines with J gene TRBJ2-1; D remains unclear. V lost 1 base, J lost 5 bases, and 7 bases lay in between. The CDR3 has 13 residues. The germline V gene encodes CDR1 SGDLS and CDR2 YYNGEE. CDR3 nucleotides: TGTGCCAGCAGCGTACGAAGAGACAATGAGCAGTTCTTC. Protein product: CASSVRRDNEQFF.

The chain recombines TRBV19 with TRBJ1-5, with TRBD1 as a possible D gene (6 bases). The V and J ends lost 5 bases and 10 bases respectively, with 15 bases between them. The CDR3 spans 13 residues. CDR1 is LNHDA, CDR2 SQIVND, per germline (reference sequence). The CDR3 sequence is CASSLAQGQPQHF. As DNA, the CDR3 is TGTGCCAGTAGTCTCGCCCAGGGACAACCCCAGCATTTT.

This chain links TRBV9 with TRBJ1-5; TRBD1 is a possible D gene (5 bases). Trimming took off 4 bases at V and 2 bases at J, with 13 bases between the two ends. CDR3 length: 15 residues. Germline assignment: CDR1 SGDLS and CDR2 YYNGEE. The CDR3 sequence: CASSQGDFGNQPQHF. The CDR3 DNA follows: TGTGCCAGCAGCCAAGGGGATTTCGGCAATCAGCCCCAGCATTTT.

V is TRBV4-1 and J is TRBJ2-2, with a weak D call TRBD1 (5 bases). The V end lost 3 bases, the J end lost 6 bases, and 17 bases lay between the germline ends. The CDR3 runs 16 residues. The germline V gene encodes CDR1 MGHRA and CDR2 YSYEKL. CDR3 protein: CASSHGAQGRAGELFF. CDR3 sequence (DNA): TGCGCCAGCAGCCATGGGGCTCAGGGTAGAGCCGGGGAGCTGTTTTTT.

V and J are TRBV6-1 and TRBJ2-7, with TRBD1 as a possible D gene (5 bases). V shed 0 bases and J shed 2 bases, with 14 bases lying between them. The CDR3 runs to 16 residues. Germline assignment: CDR1 MNHNS and CDR2 SASEGT. In DNA form, the CDR3 reads TGTGCCAGCAGTGAAGCAATAGGACACTTAGCCTACGAGCAGTACTTC. Amino acids: CASSEAIGHLAYEQYF.

J is TRBJ1-2 and V is TRBV19, with 9 bases identical to TRBD1. CDR3 length: 14 amino acids. Per the germline V gene, CDR1 is LNHDA and CDR2 is SQIVND (reference sequence). With 7 bases clipped from V and 4 bases from J, the junction kept 7 bases outside the gene matches. This CDR3 reads CASTRDRASYGYTF. The CDR3 nucleotides are TGTGCCAGTACCCGGGACAGGGCTAGCTATGGCTACACCTTC.